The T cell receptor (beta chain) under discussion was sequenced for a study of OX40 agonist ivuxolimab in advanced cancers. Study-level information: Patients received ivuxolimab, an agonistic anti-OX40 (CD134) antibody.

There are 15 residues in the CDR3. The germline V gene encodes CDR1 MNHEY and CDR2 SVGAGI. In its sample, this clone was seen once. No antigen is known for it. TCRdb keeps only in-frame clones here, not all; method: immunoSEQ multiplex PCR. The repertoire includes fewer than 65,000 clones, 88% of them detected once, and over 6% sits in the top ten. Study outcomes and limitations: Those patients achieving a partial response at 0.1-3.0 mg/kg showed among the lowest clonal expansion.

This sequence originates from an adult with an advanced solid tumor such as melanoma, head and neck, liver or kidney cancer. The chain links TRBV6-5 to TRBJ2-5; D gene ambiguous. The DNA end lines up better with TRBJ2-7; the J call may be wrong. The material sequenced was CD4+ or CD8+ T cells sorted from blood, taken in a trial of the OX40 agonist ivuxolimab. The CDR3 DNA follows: TGTGCCAGCAGTTACTCACGACATTACTCCTACGAGCAGTACTTC. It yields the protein CASSYSRHYSYEQYF.